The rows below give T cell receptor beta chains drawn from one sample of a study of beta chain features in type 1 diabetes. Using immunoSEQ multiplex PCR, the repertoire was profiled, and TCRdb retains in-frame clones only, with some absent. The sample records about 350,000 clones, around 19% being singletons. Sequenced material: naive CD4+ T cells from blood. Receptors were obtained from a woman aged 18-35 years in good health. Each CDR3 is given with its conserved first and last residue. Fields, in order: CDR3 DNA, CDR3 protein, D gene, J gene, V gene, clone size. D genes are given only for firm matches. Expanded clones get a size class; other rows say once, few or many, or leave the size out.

TGTGCCTGGGCCTTCGGGGGGATAGGGAATGAGCAGTTCTTC,CAWAFGGIGNEQFF,TRBD2,TRBJ2-1,TRBV30,.
TGCAGCGCCCGGGGACAGATGAACACTGAAGCTTTCTTT,CSARGQMNTEAFF,TRBD1,TRBJ1-1,TRBV29-1,few
TGTGCCTGGAGCCAAGACAGGGGGCGAAGTGGCTACACCTTC,CAWSQDRGRSGYTF,TRBD1,TRBJ1-2,TRBV30,.
TGTGCCATCAGGCCCAGCAACAGGGAAACTGAAGCTTTCTTT,CAIRPSNRETEAFF,.,TRBJ1-1,TRBV10-3,.
TGTGCCAGCAGCGCGCACTCCGGAGCGGGAGGCTACACCTTC,CASSAHSGAGGYTF,.,TRBJ1-2,TRBV9,.
TGTGCCAGCAGTGAAACAGGGCGGACGCAGTATTTT,CASSETGRTQYF,.,TRBJ2-3,TRBV2,once
TGTGCCAGTAGTGGGGGGACCCCCAATGAGCAGTTCTTC,CASSGGTPNEQFF,.,TRBJ2-1,TRBV19,few
TGTGCCAGCAGTTTGAGGGGGATGAACACTGAAGCTTTCTTT,CASSLRGMNTEAFF,.,TRBJ1-1,TRBV27,.
TGTGCCAGCAGCTTACAGGGGTGGGACGATACGCAGTATTTT,CASSLQGWDDTQYF,.,TRBJ2-3,TRBV7-8,.
TGTGCCAGCAGCGTAGACTTCTACCAAGAGACCCAGTACTTC,CASSVDFYQETQYF,.,TRBJ2-5,TRBV9,.
TGTGCCAGCAGCGTTCGGGACTCCCGGGGGAATACGCAGTATTTT,CASSVRDSRGNTQYF,.,TRBJ2-3,TRBV9,.
TGTGCCAGCAGTTTAATACAGGGGCCTAACACTGAAGCTTTCTTT,CASSLIQGPNTEAFF,TRBD1,TRBJ1-1,TRBV28,.
TGTGCCAGCAGCGTGAGGACAGGGACATCGACCGGGGAGCTGTTTTTT,CASSVRTGTSTGELFF,TRBD1,TRBJ2-2,TRBV9,.
TGCGCCAGCAGCCAAGATCACGGGACAGGAGCATATAGCAATCAGCCCCAGCATTTT,CASSQDHGTGAYSNQPQHF,TRBD1,TRBJ1-5,TRBV4-1,.
TGTGCCAGCAGCCCTTTGACAGGGGAAAGGTCTGGCTACACCTTC,CASSPLTGERSGYTF,TRBD1,TRBJ1-2,TRBV5-6,.
TGCGCCAGCAGCTTCACTAGCGGGGGAGAGAACGAGCAGTACTTC,CASSFTSGGENEQYF,TRBD2,TRBJ2-7,TRBV5-1,.
TGTGCCAGCAGCTCGGGATTGATTTACGAGCAGTACTTC,CASSSGLIYEQYF,.,TRBJ2-7,TRBV11-3,few
TGTGCCAGCAGCTTAGGAACTAGCGGGGACCCCTACGAGCAGTACTTC,CASSLGTSGDPYEQYF,TRBD2,TRBJ2-7,TRBV7-6,.
TGTGCCAGCAGCTTTGAGCGGGGCTCCTACGAGCAGTACTTC,CASSFERGSYEQYF,TRBD2,TRBJ2-7,TRBV7-9,.
TGTGCCAGCTCACCACTTAGGGGTTCGGGCACAGATACGCAGTATTTT,CASSPLRGSGTDTQYF,.,TRBJ2-3,TRBV18,few
TGTGCCGGGGCTAGCGGGGGCACAGATACGCAGTATTTT,CAGASGGTDTQYF,TRBD2,TRBJ2-3,TRBV30,few
TGTGCCAGCAGCTTCGACAGATACACAGATACGCAGTATTTT,CASSFDRYTDTQYF,.,TRBJ2-3,TRBV7-2,.
TGTGCCAGCAGCTACCGGACAGGGAGGAATTCACCCCTCCACTTT,CASSYRTGRNSPLHF,TRBD1,TRBJ1-6,TRBV5-6,.
TGCAGCGTTGGGGCAGGGGGCAGAGATACTGAAGCTTTCTTT,CSVGAGGRDTEAFF,TRBD1,TRBJ1-1,TRBV29-1,few
TGTGCCAGCTCCTCCGGGACAGAGGGGCCTCGGGAGCAGTACTTC,CASSSGTEGPREQYF,TRBD1,TRBJ2-7,TRBV18,few
TGTGCCTGGAGTGCCTCGAACATTCAGTACTTC,CAWSASNIQYF,.,TRBJ2-4,TRBV30,few
TGCGCCAGCAGCCAGGGGACAGCATCGGATACCCAGTACTTC,CASSQGTASDTQYF,TRBD1,TRBJ2-5,TRBV4-3,.
TGTGCCAGCAGTTATTCAGGGGGAACTAATGAAAAACTGTTTTTT,CASSYSGGTNEKLFF,TRBD1,TRBJ1-4,TRBV6-5,.
TGTGCCAGCGCCTCGGCAGGGGGCTTTTACGAGCAGTACTTC,CASASAGGFYEQYF,TRBD1,TRBJ2-7,TRBV6-5,few
TGTGCCAGCAGCTTGGGCGGGGCCCGCACAGATACGCAGTATTTT,CASSLGGARTDTQYF,.,TRBJ2-3,TRBV13,few
TGTGCCTGGAGTGAGGGGGGGTCCGGTATGAATCAGCCCCAGCATTTT,CAWSEGGSGMNQPQHF,.,TRBJ1-5,TRBV30,.
TGTGCCAGCAGCGTAAAGCGGGAGGGTTTTAGGGATGAGCAGTTCTTC,CASSVKREGFRDEQFF,TRBD2,TRBJ2-1,TRBV9,few
TGCAGCGTTGCGAGGACAGTGAACACTGAAGCTTTCTTT,CSVARTVNTEAFF,.,TRBJ1-1,TRBV29-1,.
TGTGCCAGCACGGGAGAGGGGGCCCTCGCTGAGCAGTTCTTC,CASTGEGALAEQFF,.,TRBJ2-1,TRBV6-5,few
TGTGCCAGCAGTTTCCCAGGGTCATACGAGCAGTACTTC,CASSFPGSYEQYF,.,TRBJ2-7,TRBV27,few
TGCGCCAGCAGCTTCGATCTTCTAAATGAGCAGTTCTTC,CASSFDLLNEQFF,.,TRBJ2-1,TRBV5-1,.
TGTGCCAGCAGCGGGACTAGCGGGGCAAATGAGCAGTTCTTC,CASSGTSGANEQFF,TRBD2,TRBJ2-1,TRBV9,few
TGTGCCAGCAGCGCGGGACTAGGGATCACCGGGGAGCTGTTTTTT,CASSAGLGITGELFF,TRBD2,TRBJ2-2,TRBV9,.
TGTGCCAGCAGCTTAGTTGGGGACAGGTCGGATACGCAGTATTTT,CASSLVGDRSDTQYF,TRBD1,TRBJ2-3,TRBV7-2,.
TGTGCCAGCAGCTCCCGGGACAGGGAGGCGGCTTTCTTT,CASSSRDREAAFF,TRBD1,TRBJ1-1,TRBV7-3,few
TGTGCCAGCAGCCTCCAGGAGGAGGGCACAGATACGCAGTATTTT,CASSLQEEGTDTQYF,.,TRBJ2-3,TRBV7-9,.
TGTGCCGGTCAGGACAGGGGGCATGGGTATGGCTACACCTTC,CAGQDRGHGYGYTF,TRBD1,TRBJ1-2,TRBV30,.
TGTGCCTGGAGAGGAATGAGCGATGGCTACACCTTC,CAWRGMSDGYTF,.,TRBJ1-2,TRBV30,few
TGTGCCAGCAGCGCTGGGGAGGGGCTCGGCTATGGCTACACCTTC,CASSAGEGLGYGYTF,.,TRBJ1-2,TRBV7-3,.
TGTGCCAGCAGTTTAGGGGGGAGAATGAACACTGAAGCTTTCTTT,CASSLGGRMNTEAFF,.,TRBJ1-1,TRBV28,few
TGTGCCAGCAGTTACTCGGGGGACAGACAAGAGACCCAGTACTTC,CASSYSGDRQETQYF,TRBD1,TRBJ2-5,TRBV6-6,few
TGTGCCAGCAGTCGAGACAGGGTCATGAACACTGAAGCTTTCTTT,CASSRDRVMNTEAFF,TRBD1,TRBJ1-1,TRBV14,.
TGCGCCAGCAGCCATCGACCATCGGGGGAGCAGTACTTC,CASSHRPSGEQYF,.,TRBJ2-7,TRBV4-3,.
TGTGCCAGCAGTTACTCCGGAGGCGACACCGGGGAGCTGTTTTTT,CASSYSGGDTGELFF,.,TRBJ2-2,TRBV6-6,.
TGCAGCGTTGAAGGACAGCGGGAGCATTACAATGAGCAGTTCTTC,CSVEGQREHYNEQFF,TRBD2,TRBJ2-1,TRBV29-1,few
TGTGCCAGCAGTTACTCGGGACTCCAATGGGACACTGAAGCTTTCTTT,CASSYSGLQWDTEAFF,.,TRBJ1-1,TRBV6-5,.
TGTGCCAGCAGCTTAGGCTCTAGCCCGAGAACAGATACGCAGTATTTT,CASSLGSSPRTDTQYF,.,TRBJ2-3,TRBV7-2,.
TGCGCCAGCAGTGGACGCGGGACAGCCACCTACGAGCAGTACTTC,CASSGRGTATYEQYF,.,TRBJ2-7,TRBV5-1,.
TGCGCCAGCAGCTGGGACAGGGGTCCCGGTACCTTCGAGCAGTACTTC,CASSWDRGPGTFEQYF,TRBD1,TRBJ2-7,TRBV5-1,.
TGTGCCAGCAGCCCTGACAGGAACCTCGTCGGGGTATATTTT,CASSPDRNLVGVYF,.,TRBJ1-3,TRBV7-9,few
TGCGCCAGCAGCCAAGAATCGGGCGGGAGGTCCTACGAGCAGTACTTC,CASSQESGGRSYEQYF,TRBD2,TRBJ2-7,TRBV4-1,.
TGTGCCAGCAGCCCTGGGGACAGAGCTAACTATGGCTACACCTTC,CASSPGDRANYGYTF,TRBD1,TRBJ1-2,TRBV4-2,.
TGCGCCAGCAGCTTGACTAGCCCCACAGATACGCAGTATTTT,CASSLTSPTDTQYF,.,TRBJ2-3,TRBV5-1,few
TGTGCCACCAGCAGAGAGGGGGGTAACTACGAGCAGTACTTC,CATSREGGNYEQYF,.,TRBJ2-7,TRBV15,.